The 20 T cell receptor beta chains given below trace back to one sample, sequenced in a study of T cells in Graves' hyperthyroidism and ophthalmopathy. RNA transcripts provided the source from which TCR beta CDR3 regions were amplified. The HTBI primer set drove a first-round RT-PCR of the TCR CDR3. MiXCR, applied by TCRdb to the multiplex PCR reads, yields one record per CDR3 protein. The table lists about 360,000 distinct CDR3 sequences, 13% of them singletons, with more than 20% in the top ten. The sample consisted of blood. The receptors here all came from a man aged 30 to 45 with Graves' hyperthyroidism that later progressed to Graves' ophthalmopathy.

V usage is TRBV7-9 and J usage is TRBJ1-1; D not resolved. The V end was cut by 5 bases, the J end by 6 bases, with 10 bases between. The CDR3 runs to 12 residues. CDR1 is SEHNR, CDR2 FQNEAQ, per germline (reference sequence). Here the CDR3 reads CASSVREAEAFF. The CDR3 DNA reads TGTGCCAGCAGCGTGAGGGAGGCTGAAGCTTTCTTT. The complete variable domain, with remaining parts taken from reference TRBV7-9 and TRBJ1-1, reads DTGVSQNPRHKITKRGQNVTFRCDPISEHNRLYWYRQTLGQGPEFLTYFQNEAQLEKSRLLSDRFSAERPKGSFSTLEIQRTEQGDSAMYLCASSVREAEAFFGQGTRLTVV.

V usage is TRBV5-4 and J usage is TRBJ2-7, with D uncertain. V was clipped by 0 bases and J by 6 bases, with 7 bases between them. CDR1 SGHNT and CDR2 YYREEE come from the germline V gene (reference sequence). The CDR3 extends over 12 amino acids. This chain's CDR3 is CASSLEVSEQYF. The DNA of the CDR3 is TGTGCCAGCAGCTTGGAAGTTAGCGAGCAGTACTTC.

V gene TRBV7-9 combines with J gene TRBJ2-2, with TRBD2 as a possible D gene (5 bases). The CDR3 is made up of 16 amino acids. The V and J ends lost 3 bases and 0 bases respectively, with 11 bases between them. The V gene's germline CDR1 is SEHNR and CDR2 FQNEAQ (reference sequence). The CDR3 protein is CASSLIGLTNTGELFF. The CDR3 region has the DNA TGTGCCAGCAGCTTGATCGGACTTACGAACACCGGGGAGCTGTTTTTT. Combining the CDR3 with reference TRBV7-9 and TRBJ2-2 gives the whole variable domain DTGVSQNPRHKITKRGQNVTFRCDPISEHNRLYWYRQTLGQGPEFLTYFQNEAQLEKSRLLSDRFSAERPKGSFSTLEIQRTEQGDSAMYLCASSLIGLTNTGELFFGEGSRLTVL.

This clonotype was recorded a few times. The V call is TRBV6-5, the J call TRBJ2-1, with TRBD2 matching 7 bases. The CDR3 is made up of 14 amino acids. With V trimmed by 2 bases and J by 6 bases, 4 bases remained unmatched. The germline V gene has CDR1 MNHEY and CDR2 SVGAGI. The CDR3 nucleotides are TGTGCCAGCAGTTACGCCGGGGGGTTCAATGAGCAGTTCTTC. This encodes CASSYAGGFNEQFF.

This clonotype has at least ten counts. This chain joins TRBV2 and TRBJ2-5, with D uncertain. Trimming removed 2 bases at V and 4 bases at J, with 5 bases between. The CDR3 runs 12 residues. CDR1 is SNHLY and CDR2 is FYNNEI in the germline V gene. The CDR3 DNA reads TGTGCCAGCAGTGAAAACGCAGAGACCCAGTACTTC. Protein sequence: CASSENAETQYF.

Details on this clonotype: A much larger clone sits a single nucleotide away, making a read error possible. The rearrangement joins TRBV27 to TRBJ2-7; unclear D gene. Germline CDR1 is MNHEY and CDR2 is SMNVEV (reference sequence). The CDR3 has 14 residues. This CDR3 reads CPSSSLGTNYEQYF. The CDR3 DNA reads TGTCCCAGCAGTTCCTTGGGCACAAATTACGAGCAGTACTTC.

This clonotype was counted ten times or more. The chain recombines TRBV2 with TRBJ1-5, with 8 bases identical to TRBD1. Trimming at V came to 4 bases and at J to 3 bases, leaving 8 bases not matched to a gene. The CDR3 runs 16 residues. CDR1 and CDR2 (germline): SNHLY, FYNNEI. In nucleotides, the CDR3 is TGTGCCAGCAGTGGGAACAGGGGGGCCGTCAATCAGCCCCAGCATTTT. Translating gives CASSGNRGAVNQPQHF.

This clonotype was counted ten times or more. This rearrangement joins TRBV13 to TRBJ1-2; TRBD1 aligns across 8 bases. The CDR3 is 14 amino acids. The germline V gene encodes CDR1 PRHDT and CDR2 FYEKMQ (reference sequence). Trimming at V came to 6 bases and at J to 6 bases, leaving 9 bases not matched to a gene. The CDR3 DNA sequence: TGTGCCAGCAGACATAGGACGACAGGGGATGGCTACACCTTC. This gives the protein CASRHRTTGDGYTF.

This clonotype has only a few counts. The genes are TRBV14 and TRBJ2-1; TRBD2 matches at 9 bases. Germline loops: CDR1 SGHDN, CDR2 FVKESK. The CDR3 sequence is 15 residues long. Losses at the gene ends were 1 base for V and 2 bases for J; bases not matched to a gene: 0. Written as DNA, the CDR3 is TGTGCCAGCAGCCAAGTAGCGGGGGCCTACAATGAGCAGTTCTTC. Protein: CASSQVAGAYNEQFF.

This clonotype was found many times. The CDR3 bases are TGTGCCTGGAGTGTCGTCAGTAATTCACCCCTCCACTTT. This encodes CAWSVVSNSPLHF. This sequence joins TRBV30 and TRBJ1-6, with no clear D. The germline V and J ends were trimmed by 0 bases and 6 bases, with 6 bases remaining between them. The CDR3 extends over 13 amino acids. Germline lookup yields CDR1 GTSNPN and CDR2 SVGIG (reference sequence).

The chain recombines TRBV24-1 with TRBJ2-2; a weak D match, TRBD1 (8 bases). From germline, CDR1 is KGHDR and CDR2 SFDVKD. This CDR3 comprises 16 residues. V was shortened by 4 bases and J by 5 bases, with 16 bases between the two germline ends. CDR3: CATSDPGQGGTGELFF. The CDR3 region has the DNA TGTGCCACCAGTGACCCCGGACAGGGAGGGACCGGGGAGCTGTTTTTT.

This clonotype was counted ten times or more. The chain links TRBV12-3 or TRBV12-4 to TRBJ1-5; D is unclear. V lost 2 bases and J lost 4, with 6 bases in between. The CDR3 contains 13 residues. The CDR3 bases are TGTGCCAGCAGTTTATGGGGAAATCAGCCCCAGCATTTT. Translating it yields CASSLWGNQPQHF.

This clonotype was seen at least ten times. The chain uses TRBV13 and TRBJ2-7, with D perhaps matching TRBD1 or TRBD2 (5 bases each). Trimming took off 5 bases at V and 0 bases at J, with 23 bases between the two ends. The V gene's germline CDR1 is PRHDT and CDR2 FYEKMQ (reference sequence). The CDR3 has 18 amino acids. The CDR3 DNA is TGTGCCAGCAGCGCTCAGGGATCTGAGGAGAGGGGCTCCTACGAGCAGTACTTC. Its translation is CASSAQGSEERGSYEQYF.

CDR3 coding DNA: TGCGCCAGCAGCTTGGAGCTTATAAATTCACCCCTCCACTTT. Amino acids: CASSLELINSPLHF. The chain recombines TRBV5-1 with TRBJ1-6; unclear D gene. V was cut by 0 bases and J by 7 bases, with 8 bases left in between. CDR1 and CDR2 from the germline V gene are SGHRS and YFSETQ. The CDR3 loop spans 14 amino acids.

As regards this clonotype: Sequence at one end of the junction differs from germline and may be a read error. The chain is built from TRBV7-2 and TRBJ2-2, with D possibly being TRBD1 (6 bases). There are 15 residues in the CDR3. Germline CDR1 SGHTA, CDR2 FQGNSA. CDR3 DNA sequence: TGTGCCAGCGGCTTAGATCCAGGGGCGGCTGGGGAGCTGTTTTTT. Translating gives CASGLDPGAAGELFF.

This clonotype showed up many times. V gene TRBV2 combines with J gene TRBJ1-4, with D tentatively TRBD1 (5 bases). V dropped 8 bases and J dropped 5 bases, with 12 bases sitting between them. The CDR3 has 13 amino acids. CDR1 and CDR2 (germline): SNHLY, FYNNEI. The DNA of the CDR3 is TGTGCCAGCCTCAGGGCAGCAAATGAAAAACTGTTTTTT. This encodes CASLRAANEKLFF.

This clonotype was seen a handful of times. The chain is built from TRBV24-1 and TRBJ2-2, with 8 bases aligning to TRBD1. Losses at the gene ends were 3 bases for V and 6 bases for J; bases not matched to a gene: 8. Germline lookup yields CDR1 KGHDR and CDR2 SFDVKD. CDR3 length equals 16 residues. CDR3 sequence: CATSDLPGGEAGELFF. CDR3 coding DNA: TGTGCCACCAGTGATCTTCCAGGGGGCGAGGCCGGGGAGCTGTTTTTT.

This clonotype has just a few counts. The chain carries TRBV6-2 or TRBV6-3 and TRBJ1-3; D not certain. This CDR3 is 14 amino acids long. CDR1 and CDR2 (germline): MNHEY, SVGEGT. Trimming took off 2 bases at V and 3 bases at J, with 8 bases between the two ends. The CDR3 here is CASSYAGIGNTIYF. In DNA form, the CDR3 reads TGTGCCAGCAGTTACGCCGGGATTGGAAACACCATATATTTT.

This clonotype was seen ten or more times. The genes are TRBV20-1 and TRBJ2-2; 9 bases agree with TRBD2. After removal of 0 bases from V and 1 base from J, the junction contained 9 bases not matched to a gene. The CDR3 runs to 18 residues. The germline V gene encodes CDR1 DFQATT and CDR2 SNEGSKA (reference sequence). The CDR3 DNA sequence: TGCAGTGCTAGAGATAGACGGCGGGGGGGCGGGAACACCGGGGAGCTGTTTTTT. This encodes CSARDRRRGGGNTGELFF.

CDR3 coding DNA: TGTGCCAGTAGTAGAGAGACAGGGTCCTACGAGCAGTACTTC. Amino acids: CASSRETGSYEQYF. V is TRBV19 and J is TRBJ2-7, with 7 bases identical to TRBD1. The CDR3 length is 14 residues. Looked up from germline, CDR1 is LNHDA and CDR2 is SQIVND (reference sequence). With V trimmed by 4 bases and J by 1 base, 4 bases remained unmatched.